This T cell receptor beta chain was identified during a study of blood T cells in healthy people across ages. Points on this clonotype: What it binds is unknown.

Sample-barcoded 5' priming and a J-beta primer mix drove a second PCR of roughly 7 to 11 cycles. The template-switch adaptor was a 5' adaptor with 12 random nucleotides. It tagged each cDNA molecule. TCRdb re-derived calls from the 5' RACE reads in MiXCR, one entry per CDR3 protein. The table records 750,000 to 950,000 distinct CDR3 sequences, 53% of them present only once. Study observations and caveats: Unsorted PBMCs prevented conclusive naive versus antigen-experienced comparison.

Trimming took 1 base from V and 14 from J, leaving 25 bases between them. The CDR3 runs to 16 residues. The germline CDR1 and CDR2 sequences are MGHRA and YSYEKL. Healthy Caucasian individuals from Russia aged 6 to 90 served as donors. The sequenced material came from blood. This chain connects TRBV4-1 to TRBJ2-3; D could derive from TRBD1 or TRBD2 (6 bases each). This receptor was obtained from an elderly man in good health. In DNA, the CDR3 is TGCGCCAGCAGCCAAGTTTACGGGAGCGGCAGGGGATACGCGTATTTT. This codes for CASSQVYGSGRGYAYF.